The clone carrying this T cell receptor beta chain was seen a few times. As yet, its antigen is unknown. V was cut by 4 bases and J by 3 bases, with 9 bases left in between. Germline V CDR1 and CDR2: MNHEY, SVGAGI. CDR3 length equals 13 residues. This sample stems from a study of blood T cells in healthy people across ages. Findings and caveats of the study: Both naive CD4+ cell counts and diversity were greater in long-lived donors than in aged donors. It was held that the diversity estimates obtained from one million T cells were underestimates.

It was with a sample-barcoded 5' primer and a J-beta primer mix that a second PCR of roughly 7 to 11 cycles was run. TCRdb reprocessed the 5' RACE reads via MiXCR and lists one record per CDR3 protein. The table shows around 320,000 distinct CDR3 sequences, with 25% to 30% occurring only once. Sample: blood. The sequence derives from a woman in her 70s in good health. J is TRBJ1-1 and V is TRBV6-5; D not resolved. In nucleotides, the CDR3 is TGTGCCAGCAGTTCGACAATATACACTGAAGCTTTCTTT. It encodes CASSSTIYTEAFF.